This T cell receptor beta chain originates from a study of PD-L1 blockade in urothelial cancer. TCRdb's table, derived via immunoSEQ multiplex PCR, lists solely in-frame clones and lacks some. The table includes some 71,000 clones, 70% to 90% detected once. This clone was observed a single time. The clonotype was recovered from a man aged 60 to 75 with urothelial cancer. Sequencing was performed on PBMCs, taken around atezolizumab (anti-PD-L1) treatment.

The CDR3 DNA follows: TGCGCCAGCAGCCAAGAAGCGGGGACTAGCGGGAGTTCCGGGGAGCTGTTTTTT. Amino acid sequence: CASSQEAGTSGSSGELFF. This sequence joins TRBV4-1 and TRBJ2-2, with 14 bases aligning to TRBD2. V was clipped by 0 bases and J by 6 bases; unmatched bases: 6. CDR1 is MGHRA, CDR2 YSYEKL, per germline. The CDR3 covers 18 residues.